This T cell receptor beta chain stems from a study of CD8+ T cells in alopecia areata listed by TCRdb under 2018. Turning to the overall study: Skin from C3H/HeJ donors with spontaneous alopecia (6-12 months old) was grafted onto female C3H/HeJ recipients that were 7-10 weeks old. The study used high-throughput TCRbeta sequencing to examine T cell clonal expansion in alopecia areata, in both the C3H/HeJ mouse model and human patients. On the human side, TCRbeta sequencing was run on scalp tissue and on sorted CD4+ and CD8+ peripheral blood T cells from healthy controls and from alopecia areata patients with either patchy or totalis/universalis disease. Clonality in the scalp was compared among normal scalp (n=4), patchy alopecia areata scalp (n=8), and alopecia totalis/universalis scalp (n=8). RNA was extracted with the PAXgene miRNA kit for fixed scalp, the miRNeasy kit for PBMCs, and the RNeasy kit for mouse skin. immunoSEQ multiplex PCR using 35 Vbeta forward primers and 13 Jbeta reverse primers was used to amplify TCRbeta CDR3 regions. General study outcomes and caveats: Shared TCR sequences between patients were less evident than in mice, which may be partly attributable to HLA diversity in the patient population. Unlike mouse skin, where gammadelta T cells dominate, normal human skin contains resident alphabeta T cells that get sequenced too, which complicates analysis of the scalp TCR repertoire. Lesional scalp, especially in alopecia totalis/universalis, showed higher clonality and more expanded CD8+ clones than normal scalp, suggesting antigenic drive.

From the cysteine up to the phenylalanine, the CDR3 has a length of 14 residues. Part of the CDR3 DNA is given, 30 bases translated from base 1. The germline V end is reduced by 4 bases and the J end by 2 bases; junction bases left unmatched: 5. As encoded in the germline V gene (reference sequence), CDR1 is NSQYPW while CDR2 is LRSPGD. Library preparation used the immunoSEQ multiplex PCR assay. RNA was extracted from all samples and reverse transcribed into cDNA, which served as template for TCR sequencing. SuperScript III was used to make first-strand cDNA, primed with a 2:1 mix of oligo-dT and random hexamers. A synthetic immune receptor repertoire was used to gauge amplification bias, and whatever bias remained was removed computationally. Sequencing of the libraries was done on Illumina HiSeq using 60 bp reads that spanned the CDR3 and were read from J toward V. As for the original processing: Raw reads were preprocessed for error removal, and CDR3 was defined according to IMGT conventions as running from the conserved cysteine to phenylalanine. Clonality was calculated as 1 minus Shannon entropy normalized by log2 of the number of productive unique TCRs. CD4 or CD8 identity of scalp clones was inferred by cross-referencing scalp TCRbeta sequences with sorted blood CD4 and CD8 repertoires. Sourced from immuneACCESS, this table was stored by TCRdb with only in-frame sequences that have V and J called. A share of the clones is absent; for the studies checked, an unresolved V gene accounts for under half, and the remainder has no known explanation. For V, J and clone size, that table is used; D and trimming come from the DNA. Listed for this sample are over 250,000 clones, none observed only a single time. 1.2% of the sample comes from the top ten.

About this clone: No cognate antigen has been identified for it. Mouse gene names and germline sequences are the ones reported for this receptor. The CDR3 extends 4 residues past the end of the read, so its final part is completed from the germline J gene.

Pooled mouse cutaneous lymph node cells were stained for CD4, CD8alpha, NKG2D, NKG2ACE and other markers, then sorted on a BD Influx. The receptor comes from a C3H/HeJ mouse with alopecia areata. With respect to MHC, this strain carries the haplotype H2-k. The sequence is built from TRBV1 and TRBJ2-7, with 7 bases in between that match TRBD2. Sequencing was carried out using CD4+ T cells sorted from a lymph node. The part of the CDR3 DNA that was read is TGCACCTGCAGTGGGGCGGGGGGGACCTAT. This yields the protein CTCSGAGGTY. The CDR3 in its entirety is CTCSGAGGTYEQYF.